The 15 T cell receptor beta chains presented below share a single source sample, sequenced in a study of blood T cell repertoires in COVID-19. Profiling relied on immunoSEQ multiplex PCR, and the TCRdb table lists in-frame clones only, not all of them. The sample lists about 220,000 clones; just over 85% were seen once. The source material was PBMCs or T cells enriched from blood (not recorded which). Source of these receptors: a woman aged 40 to 49 with acute COVID-19.

Only one count was recorded for this clone. The chain is built from TRBV7-9 and TRBJ1-2; 8 bases line up with TRBD1. V dropped 2 bases and J dropped 1; count of bases not matched to a gene: 3. The CDR3 contains 15 residues. Germline V gives CDR1 SEHNR, CDR2 FQNEAQ (reference sequence). The CDR3 DNA reads as TGTGCCAGCAGCTTACCTGACAGGGGTAACTATGGCTACACCTTC. Translating gives CASSLPDRGNYGYTF.

The chain uses TRBV24-1 and TRBJ1-3; TRBD1 is a possible D gene (5 bases). Germline V gives CDR1 KGHDR, CDR2 SFDVKD. V lost 8 bases, J lost 3 bases, and 31 bases lay in between. The CDR3 spans 20 residues. DNA of the CDR3: TGTGCCACCACTAAACCTCCCGGACACGCTCAGCCCTGTTTTGGAAACACCATATATTTT. Encoded protein: CATTKPPGHAQPCFGNTIYF.

V gene TRBV18 combines with J gene TRBJ2-6, with TRBD1 as a possible D gene (6 bases). Germline CDR1 reads KGHSH; CDR2 reads LQKENI. The CDR3 totals 18 residues. Trimming left V 3 bases short and J 0 bases short, with 15 bases between. In DNA form, the CDR3 reads TGTGCCAGCTCACCTTGGGCAGGGGCGAGCTCTGGGGCCAACGTCCTGACTTTC. Translating gives CASSPWAGASSGANVLTF.

This chain connects TRBV7-8 to TRBJ2-3; the match to TRBD2 covers 11 bases. CDR1 is SGHVS and CDR2 is FQNEAQ in the germline V gene. The CDR3 length is 15 residues. Trimming at V came to 5 bases and at J to 5 bases, leaving 6 bases not matched to a gene. The CDR3 DNA reads as TGTGCCAGCAGCCTCGGGACTAGCGGCGGAGATACGCAGTATTTT. The encoded protein is CASSLGTSGGDTQYF.

This clone is a singleton in its sample. The J gene is TRBJ2-4, the V gene TRBV30, with 10 bases aligning to TRBD2. This CDR3 is built from 17 residues. V was clipped by 3 bases and J by 1 base; unmatched bases: 9. The germline gives CDR1 GTSNPN, CDR2 SVGIG (reference sequence). The CDR3 loop is CAWRPGTSVYAKNIQYF. CDR3 in DNA: TGTGCCTGGAGGCCCGGGACTAGCGTATACGCCAAAAACATTCAGTACTTC.

This chain links TRBV9 with TRBJ2-3; 9 nucleotides agree with TRBD1. The CDR3 extends over 16 amino acids. Germline values: CDR1 SGDLS, CDR2 YYNGEE. The trim removed 0 bases at V and 11 bases at J, leaving 13 bases unmatched. Written as DNA, the CDR3 is TGTGCCAGCAGCGTAGAAACAGGGGGCTACTCTTCGGGGCAGTATTTT. It is translated as CASSVETGGYSSGQYF.

The chain combines TRBV19 with TRBJ1-2, with 11 bases matching TRBD1. CDR3 length: 16 amino acids. V was pared by 5 bases and J by 4 bases, with 9 bases of the junction left unmatched. The germline gives CDR1 LNHDA, CDR2 SQIVND (reference sequence). For the CDR3, the DNA is TGTGCCAGTAGTCTGGGACAGGGGGGTCGAAGCTATGGCTACACCTTC. Translation: CASSLGQGGRSYGYTF.

The chain combines TRBV9 with TRBJ2-1, with TRBD2 matching 12 bases. Trimming removed 3 bases from V and 8 bases from J; junction bases left unmatched: 6. The CDR3 loop spans 15 amino acids. CDR1 and CDR2 (germline): SGDLS, YYNGEE. DNA of the CDR3: TGTGCCAGCAGCGGGGGACTAGCGGGCTTTCATGAGCAGTTCTTC. As protein: CASSGGLAGFHEQFF.

V gene TRBV7-6 combines with J gene TRBJ1-6; D ambiguous. Germline loops: CDR1 SGHVS, CDR2 FNYEAQ. The CDR3 is made up of 16 amino acids. V was shortened by 1 base and J by 4 bases, with 11 bases between the two germline ends. CDR3 loop: CASSLGPERYNSPLHF. In nucleotides, the CDR3 is TGTGCCAGCAGCTTAGGTCCGGAGAGGTATAATTCACCCCTCCACTTT.

The chain is built from TRBV19 and TRBJ1-1; D is perhaps TRBD1 (5 bases). Germline CDR1 LNHDA, CDR2 SQIVND (reference sequence). V was cut by 3 bases and J by 4 bases, with 15 bases left in between. This CDR3 has 15 amino acids. The CDR3 loop is CASSIFRGLSTEAFF. The CDR3, as DNA: TGTGCCAGTAGTATTTTTCGGGGACTCAGCACTGAAGCTTTCTTT. The full variable domain, rest sourced from reference TRBV19 and TRBJ1-1, is DGGITQSPKYLFRKEGQNVTLSCEQNLNHDAMYWYRQDPGQGLRLIYYSQIVNDFQKGDIAEGYSVSREKKESFPLTVTSAQKNPTAFYLCASSIFRGLSTEAFFGQGTRLTVV.

CDR3 region: CATSGSGTTNYGYTF. In DNA form, the CDR3 reads TGTGCCACCAGTGGCTCAGGAACGACTAACTATGGCTACACCTTC. J is TRBJ1-2 and V is TRBV24-1; D unresolved. Germline CDR1 KGHDR, CDR2 SFDVKD. The CDR3 has 15 amino acids. V lost 5 bases and J 0 bases, leaving 12 bases between the germline ends.

The chain uses TRBV6-1 and TRBJ1-3; D is unresolved. Germline CDR1 reads MNHNS; CDR2 reads SASEGT. The V and J ends lost 2 bases and 8 bases respectively, with 4 bases between them. The CDR3 runs 11 residues. The CDR3 region has the DNA TGTGCCAGCAGTGAAACTCACACCATATATTTT. Its translation: CASSETHTIYF.

The chain uses TRBV14 and TRBJ1-1; a weak D match, TRBD1 (5 bases). The CDR3 loop spans 16 amino acids. The V gene's germline CDR1 is SGHDN and CDR2 FVKESK. V was pared by 0 bases and J by 7 bases, with 18 bases between. The CDR3, as DNA: TGTGCCAGCAGCCAAGAAGCGGGACTACTCCGGTTTGAAGCTTTCTTT. It specifies CASSQEAGLLRFEAFF.

The V call is TRBV5-1, the J call TRBJ1-1; unclear D gene. The V end lost 0 bases, the J end lost 7 bases, and 16 bases lay between the germline ends. CDR3 length equals 15 residues. Germline V CDR1 and CDR2: SGHRS, YFSETQ. CDR3 nucleotides: TGCGCCAGCAGCTTGGAGGGCCGGCGGGAGGGTGAAGCTTTCTTT. Translated: CASSLEGRREGEAFF.

This chain links TRBV19 with TRBJ1-3; D is unresolved. The CDR3 spans 13 residues. The germline V gene has CDR1 LNHDA and CDR2 SQIVND (reference sequence). V was trimmed by 4 bases and J by 0 bases, leaving 4 bases between them. The CDR3 bases are TGTGCCAGTAGTAGCGTCTCTGGAAACACCATATATTTT. Translation gives CASSSVSGNTIYF.